These T cell receptor beta chains were read from a single sample in a study of identical twins. TCRdb reprocessed the 5' RACE reads with MiXCR, giving one entry per CDR3 protein. The sample consists of roughly 1,500,000 distinct CDR3 sequences, under 35% of them appearing once. What was sequenced was cord blood. These receptors all stem from a newborn girl in good health. CDR3s include the opening cysteine and the closing phenylalanine or tryptophan. D genes are given only for firm matches. The size entry is marked missing in some rows and otherwise reads once, few, many or a size class.

>few|TRBV4-2|TRBJ1-4|.
CASSHEPGDYATNEKLFF
TGTGCCAGCAGCCACGAACCGGGGGATTATGCAACTAATGAAAAACTGTTTTTT
>few|TRBV4-1|TRBJ2-1|.
CASSQAGRRGNEQFF
TGCGCCAGCAGCCAGGCCGGACGTCGAGGGAATGAGCAGTTCTTC
>few|TRBV12-3/TRBV12-4|TRBJ2-7|.
CASSPPLAYEQYF
TGTGCCAGCAGTCCCCCATTGGCGTACGAGCAGTACTTC
>.|TRBV6-2/TRBV6-3|TRBJ1-1|.
CASREGGPNTEAFF
TGTGCCAGCAGAGAGGGAGGGCCGAACACTGAAGCTTTCTTT
>.|TRBV19|TRBJ2-5|.
CASSSGTAGEQYF
TGTGCCAGTTCTTCCGGGACCGCCGGAGAGCAGTACTTC
>.|TRBV7-9|TRBJ1-1|.
CASSSRGPMNTEAFF
TGTGCCAGCAGCTCCAGGGGACCCATGAACACTGAAGCTTTCTTT
>.|TRBV4-2|TRBJ1-5|.
CASSRQSGAQQPQHF
TGTGCCAGCAGCCGTCAGTCGGGGGCGCAGCAGCCCCAGCATTTT
>.|TRBV5-5|TRBJ2-3|TRBD2
CASSFTLGAGADTQYF
TGTGCCAGCAGCTTCACCCTCGGGGCGGGGGCAGATACGCAGTATTTT
>few|TRBV20-1|TRBJ1-2|.
CSARDIGGYGYTF
TGCAGTGCTAGAGATATCGGGGGCTATGGCTACACCTTC
>.|TRBV3-1|TRBJ2-1|.
CASSQGWTGRDNEQFF
TGTGCCAGCAGCCAAGGATGGACAGGGAGGGACAATGAGCAGTTCTTC
>.|TRBV2|TRBJ2-1|.
CASSSQRRDNEQFF
TGTGCCAGCTCCTCCCAACGACGGGACAATGAGCAGTTCTTC
>few|TRBV10-3|TRBJ1-1|.
CAISVPGGGTEAFF
TGTGCCATCAGTGTCCCAGGTGGTGGCACTGAAGCTTTCTTT
>.|TRBV7-2|TRBJ2-5|TRBD2
CASSLGPSGPRETQYF
TGTGCCAGCAGCTTAGGGCCTAGCGGGCCACGAGAGACCCAGTACTTC
>.|TRBV6-5|TRBJ2-2|.
CASSSPRYSGTGELFF
TGTGCCAGCAGTTCGCCCCGATACTCGGGCACCGGGGAGCTGTTTTTT
>.|TRBV7-2|TRBJ1-2|.
CASSLVWGRGGYTF
TGTGCCAGCAGCTTAGTTTGGGGGCGGGGTGGCTACACCTTC
>.|TRBV5-1|TRBJ1-1|TRBD1
CASSLALTGTVNTEAFF
TGCGCCAGCAGCTTGGCTCTAACCGGGACAGTGAACACTGAAGCTTTCTTT
>few|TRBV12-3/TRBV12-4|TRBJ2-7|TRBD2
CASSPTSGGASYSEQYF
TGTGCCAGCAGTCCGACTAGCGGGGGGGCCTCCTACAGTGAGCAGTACTTC
>.|TRBV11-2|TRBJ2-4|.
CASSLGKGTPKNIQYF
TGTGCCAGCAGCTTAGGAAAAGGGACGCCTAAAAACATTCAGTACTTC
>.|TRBV6-6|TRBJ1-1|TRBD1
CASSETGVPTEAFF
TGTGCCAGCAGCGAGACAGGGGTACCCACTGAAGCTTTCTTT
>.|TRBV7-2|TRBJ1-1|.
CASSLRVDGTEAFF
TGTGCCAGCAGCTTACGGGTGGATGGGACTGAAGCTTTCTTT
>few|TRBV7-2|TRBJ2-5|.
CASTRLGYSGETQYF
TGTGCCAGCACGCGGTTGGGGTACTCGGGGGAGACCCAGTACTTC
>.|TRBV12-3/TRBV12-4|TRBJ1-6|.
CASSFISNSPLHF
TGTGCCAGCAGTTTTATTTCGAATTCACCCCTCCACTTT
>.|TRBV7-2|TRBJ2-4|TRBD1
CASSPVRGNNEQYF
TGTGCCAGCAGCCCCGTCAGGGGGAACAATGAGCAGTACTTC
>few|TRBV29-1|TRBJ2-7|.
CSVGGRGYSYEQYF
TGCAGCGTTGGAGGTCGGGGCTACTCCTACGAGCAGTACTTC
>many|TRBV6-5|TRBJ2-5|.
CASSGQTQETQYF
TGTGCCAGCAGTGGACAGACCCAAGAGACCCAGTACTTC
>few|TRBV4-1|TRBJ2-7|.
CASSLIGGYEQYF
TGCGCCAGCAGCCTTATAGGGGGATACGAGCAGTACTTC
>many|TRBV7-2|TRBJ2-2|.
CASSLAGGELFF
TGTGCCAGCAGCTTAGCGGGCGGGGAGCTGTTTTTT
>.|TRBV7-9|TRBJ2-7|TRBD1
CASSLALQGVVREQYF
TGTGCCAGCAGCTTAGCCCTTCAGGGGGTAGTCCGCGAGCAGTACTTC
>.|TRBV20-1|TRBJ2-1|TRBD2
CSARDRASGGDRAYNEQFF
TGCAGTGCTAGAGATCGGGCTAGCGGGGGGGATAGAGCCTACAATGAGCAGTTCTTC
>.|TRBV20-1|TRBJ2-7|.
CSARGVQYF
TGCAGTGCTAGGGGGGTCCAGTACTTC
>.|TRBV20-1|TRBJ1-2|.
CSAPLGSYYGYTF
TGCAGTGCCCCCTTAGGGTCGTACTATGGCTACACCTTC
>few|TRBV11-1|TRBJ2-7|TRBD1
CASSLVGQGNEQYF
TGTGCCAGCAGCTTAGTGGGACAGGGCAATGAGCAGTACTTC
>.|TRBV13|TRBJ2-1|TRBD2
CASSSNAGGPNEQFF
TGTGCCAGCAGCTCTAACGCGGGAGGGCCCAATGAGCAGTTCTTC
>few|TRBV20-1|TRBJ2-3|.
CSAREGLLRGQYF
TGCAGTGCTAGAGAAGGCCTTCTAAGGGGGCAGTATTTT
>.|TRBV10-2|TRBJ2-2|.
CASLQTSNTGELFF
TGCGCCAGTCTACAGACTTCGAACACCGGGGAGCTGTTTTTT
>once|TRBV7-9|TRBJ2-5|.
CASSLGAVFDEQYF
TGTGCCAGCAGCTTAGGGGCAGTTTTCGATGAGCAGTACTTC
>.|TRBV19|TRBJ2-1|TRBD2
CASSMVGDYPINEQFF
TGTGCCAGTAGTATGGTCGGGGACTACCCCATCAATGAGCAGTTCTTC
>.|TRBV4-1|TRBJ1-1|TRBD1
CASSQERQGMNTEAFF
TGCGCCAGCAGCCAAGAAAGACAGGGGATGAACACTGAAGCTTTCTTT
>few|TRBV20-1|TRBJ2-7|.
CSASPIQARYEQYF
TGCAGTGCTAGTCCTATCCAGGCCCGATACGAGCAGTACTTC
>.|TRBV6-2/TRBV6-3|TRBJ1-5|TRBD1
CASSSRDRVQHF
TGTGCCAGCAGTTCCCGGGACAGGGTCCAGCATTTT
>.|TRBV20-1|TRBJ2-1|TRBD2
CNTPSGGANEQFF
TGCAACACACCCAGCGGGGGGGCCAATGAGCAGTTCTTC
>few|TRBV27|TRBJ1-2|TRBD1
CASRPIDREAGYTF
TGTGCCAGCAGACCCATCGACAGGGAAGCTGGCTACACCTTC
>few|TRBV7-9|TRBJ2-3|.
CASSLSPSSTGGTQYF
TGTGCCAGCAGCTTAAGTCCGAGCTCCACTGGGGGTACGCAGTATTTT
>.|TRBV29-1|TRBJ1-1|.
CSVGGVGTEAFF
TGCAGCGTGGGCGGAGTGGGCACTGAAGCTTTCTTT
>few|TRBV6-1|TRBJ2-7|.
CASSELWRQGTYEQYF
TGTGCCAGCAGTGAACTCTGGCGGCAGGGGACCTACGAGCAGTACTTC
>few|TRBV7-2|TRBJ2-5|.
CASSYNSQETQYF
TGTGCCAGCAGCTACAACTCTCAAGAGACCCAGTACTTC
>.|TRBV12-5|TRBJ2-1|TRBD1
CASGLQTGTGYNEQFF
TGTGCTAGTGGTTTGCAAACCGGGACAGGGTACAATGAGCAGTTCTTC
>.|TRBV7-2|TRBJ2-1|.
CASSPRRKYNEQFF
TGTGCCAGCAGCCCACGGCGGAAATACAATGAGCAGTTCTTC
>.|TRBV12-3/TRBV12-4|TRBJ2-7|TRBD1
CASSLMDRSYEQYF
TGTGCCAGCAGTCTAATGGACAGGTCCTACGAGCAGTACTTC
>.|TRBV10-3|TRBJ2-1|.
CAIGMDTDNEQFF
TGTGCCATCGGAATGGACACCGACAATGAGCAGTTCTTC
>few|TRBV20-1|TRBJ1-5|.
CSARDLDYGGNQPQHF
TGCAGTGCTAGAGATCTAGACTATGGTGGCAATCAGCCCCAGCATTTT
>.|TRBV7-2|TRBJ2-4|TRBD1
CASSFRGTGNRVAKNIQYF
TGTGCCAGCAGCTTTCGGGGGACAGGGAATAGGGTAGCCAAAAACATTCAGTACTTC
>.|TRBV12-3/TRBV12-4|TRBJ2-2|.
CASSLRRTGELFF
TGTGCCAGCAGTTTAAGGCGAACCGGGGAGCTGTTTTTT
>.|TRBV12-3/TRBV12-4|TRBJ2-7|TRBD1
CASSFNADRRNEQYF
TGTGCCAGCAGTTTCAACGCGGACAGGAGGAACGAGCAGTACTTC
>.|TRBV6-2/TRBV6-3|TRBJ2-7|TRBD1
CASNVPGQGAYEQYF
TGTGCCAGCAATGTTCCGGGACAGGGGGCCTACGAGCAGTACTTC